The rows below give T cell receptor beta chains drawn from one sample of a study of blood T cell repertoires in COVID-19. Measured with immunoSEQ multiplex PCR; TCRdb has only the in-frame clones, and not every one. The table includes nearly 200,000 clones, around four fifths detected once. The sequenced sample consisted of peripheral blood. The source is a woman aged 70-85 years with active or convalescent COVID-19. Both conserved end residues are part of each CDR3. D genes are given only for firm matches. Expanded clones are given a class, and other clones once, few, many or no size at all.

V gene	J gene	clone size	D gene	CDR3 protein	CDR3 DNA
TRBV5-1	TRBJ2-7	NA	TRBD2	CASSVTSGSFEQYF	TGCGCCAGCTCCGTAACTAGCGGGAGTTTCGAGCAGTACTTC
TRBV24-1	TRBJ2-1	NA	NA	CATGGRALHEQFF	TGTGCCACCGGGGGCAGGGCCCTGCATGAGCAGTTCTTC
TRBV28	TRBJ1-1	NA	TRBD1	CASSPYSSTRDRILRFTEAFF	TGTGCCAGCAGTCCCTATAGTTCGACCCGGGACAGGATCTTGCGTTTTACTGAAGCTTTCTTT
TRBV9	TRBJ1-1	once	NA	CASSVSIENTEAFF	TGTGCCAGCAGCGTAAGTATAGAGAACACTGAAGCTTTCTTT
TRBV20-1	TRBJ2-5	NA	TRBD1	CSVQGVWNF	TGCAGTGTTCAGGGGGTGTGGAACTTC
TRBV29-1	TRBJ1-2	NA	NA	CSVVRQGYGYTF	TGCAGCGTTGTAAGGCAGGGGTATGGCTACACCTTC
TRBV18	TRBJ2-5	NA	NA	CASSHGGETQYF	TGTGCCAGCTCCCACGGGGGAGAGACCCAGTACTTC
TRBV4-1	TRBJ1-4	NA	NA	CASSQAPTGGVEKLFF	TGCGCCAGCAGCCAAGCCCCGACAGGTGGAGTGGAAAAACTGTTTTTT
TRBV3-1/TRBV3-2	TRBJ2-7	NA	NA	CASSPSRVSHGEQYF	TGTGCCAGCAGCCCCTCGCGGGTGAGTCATGGCGAGCAGTACTTC
TRBV27	TRBJ2-7	NA	TRBD1	CASSLTPMTGTKYEQYF	TGTGCCAGCAGTTTGACCCCTATGACAGGGACGAAATACGAGCAGTACTTC
TRBV28	TRBJ2-7	once	NA	CASSPTSYEQYF	TGTGCCAGCAGTCCTACCTCCTACGAGCAGTACTTC
TRBV2	TRBJ1-3	NA	NA	CASKGHSSGNTIYF	TGTGCCAGCAAGGGACATAGCTCTGGAAACACCATATATTTT
TRBV20-1	TRBJ1-2	NA	NA	CSASNWGSIRADYGYTF	TGCAGTGCTAGTAACTGGGGTAGTATAAGAGCGGACTATGGCTACACCTTC
TRBV2	TRBJ2-3	NA	NA	CASQLEAQYF	TGTGCCAGCCAACTAGAAGCGCAGTATTTT
TRBV7-7	TRBJ2-5	once	TRBD2	CASHRLAGGRLETQYF	TGTGCTAGCCACAGACTAGCGGGAGGCCGATTAGAGACCCAGTACTTC
TRBV19	TRBJ1-2	NA	TRBD1	CASSSPGGTLYGYTF	TGTGCCAGTAGTTCCCCAGGGGGGACCCTCTATGGCTACACCTTC
TRBV6-5	TRBJ1-2	NA	NA	CASSSTTVGYGYTF	TGTGCCAGCAGTTCCACGACAGTGGGCTATGGCTACACCTTC
TRBV7-9	TRBJ2-1	NA	NA	CASAADSYNEQFF	TGTGCCAGCGCAGCGGACTCCTACAATGAGCAGTTCTTC
TRBV16	TRBJ2-7	NA	TRBD1	CASSPLPGTGTYEQYF	TGTGCCAGCAGCCCCCTCCCCGGGACAGGGACCTACGAGCAGTACTTC
TRBV6-5	TRBJ1-2	NA	TRBD1	CASGDRETLNYGYTF	TGTGCCAGCGGGGACAGGGAGACACTTAACTATGGCTACACCTTC
TRBV30	TRBJ2-7	NA	NA	CAWSGGGAYEQYF	TGTGCCTGGAGTGGTGGTGGGGCTTACGAGCAGTACTTC
TRBV2	TRBJ1-5	NA	NA	CASGRDNQPQHF	TGTGCCAGCGGACGGGACAATCAGCCCCAGCATTTT
TRBV7-9	TRBJ1-1	NA	NA	CASSTPGNTEAFF	TGTGCCAGCAGCACCCCAGGGAACACTGAAGCTTTCTTT
TRBV18	TRBJ1-1	NA	NA	CASSPLALNTEAFF	TGTGCCAGCTCCCCGTTGGCCCTGAACACTGAAGCTTTCTTT
TRBV9	TRBJ2-7	NA	TRBD1	CASSVGDRAEQYF	TGTGCCAGCAGCGTAGGGGACAGGGCCGAGCAGTACTTC